This T cell receptor (beta chain) was observed in a study of OX40 agonist ivuxolimab in advanced cancers. Germline values: CDR1 KGHSH, CDR2 LQKENI. The CDR3 has 19 amino acids. The J segment lost 0 bases and the V segment lost 10 bases, leaving 16 bases of the junction unmatched. Assay: immunoSEQ multiplex PCR; the TCRdb copy retains only in-frame clones and omits some. Here the sample spans about 93,000 clones, 94% being singletons. The genes are TRBV18 and TRBJ2-6, with 9 bases that match TRBD2. Sequencing used CD4+ or CD8+ T cells sorted from blood, obtained in a trial of the OX40 agonist ivuxolimab. The origin of this receptor is an adult with an advanced solid tumor such as melanoma, head and neck, liver or kidney cancer. This chain's CDR3 is CAIPQVVSGRDSGANVLTF. The CDR3 DNA is TGTGCCATCCCACAGGTGGTTAGCGGGAGAGACTCTGGGGCCAACGTCCTGACTTTC.